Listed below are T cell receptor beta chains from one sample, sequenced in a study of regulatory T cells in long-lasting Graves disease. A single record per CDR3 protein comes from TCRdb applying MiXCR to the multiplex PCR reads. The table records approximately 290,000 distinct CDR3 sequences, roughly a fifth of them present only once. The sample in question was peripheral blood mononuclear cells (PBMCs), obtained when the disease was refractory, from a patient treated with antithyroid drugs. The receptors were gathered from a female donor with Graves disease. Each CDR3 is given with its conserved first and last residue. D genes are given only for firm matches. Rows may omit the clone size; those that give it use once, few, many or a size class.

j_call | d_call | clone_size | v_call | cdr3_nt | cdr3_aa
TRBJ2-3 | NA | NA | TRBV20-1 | TGCAGTGCTAGAGATCCTAGAGCAGGGTACACAGATACGCAGTATTTT | CSARDPRAGYTDTQYF
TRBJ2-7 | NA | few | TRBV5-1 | TGCGCCAGCAGCTTGGGGCGGGGAGAAGAATACGAGCAGTACTTC | CASSLGRGEEYEQYF
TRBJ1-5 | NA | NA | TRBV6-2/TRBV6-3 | TGTGCCAGCTCTCCAGGTGTGTGGCCCCAGCATTTT | CASSPGVWPQHF
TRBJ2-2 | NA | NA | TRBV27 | TGTGCCAGCAGAGATAGCGGTGGTAACACCGGGGAGCTGTTTTTT | CASRDSGGNTGELFF
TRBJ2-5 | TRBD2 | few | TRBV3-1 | TGTGCCAGCAGCCAAGATTTGATACTAGCGAAAGAGACCCAGTACTTC | CASSQDLILAKETQYF
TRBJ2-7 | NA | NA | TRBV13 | TGTGCCAGCAGCTCCACACTGCAGGGGACCTACGAGCAGTACTTC | CASSSTLQGTYEQYF
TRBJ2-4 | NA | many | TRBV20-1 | TGCAGTGCCGAAGACAGTGGCAAAAACATTCAGTACTTC | CSAEDSGKNIQYF
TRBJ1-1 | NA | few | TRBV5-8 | TGTGCCAGCGTGTGGGGGGTATTAGGCACTGAAGCTTTCTTT | CASVWGVLGTEAFF
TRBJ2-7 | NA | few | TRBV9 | TGTGCCAGCAGCGTAGGGCCAGACTTAGACTACGAGCAGTACTTC | CASSVGPDLDYEQYF
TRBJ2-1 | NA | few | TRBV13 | TGTGCCAGCAGCTTAGGAAATAGCAATGAGCAGTTCTTC | CASSLGNSNEQFF
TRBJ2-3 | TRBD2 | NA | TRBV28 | TGTGCCAGCAGCTCTCCGGGACAAGTAGCGGGAGAAAAAACAGATACGCAGTATTTT | CASSSPGQVAGEKTDTQYF
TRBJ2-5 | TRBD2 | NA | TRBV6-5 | TGTGCCAGCAGTTTCGGACAGACCGGGACTAGGGGTGAGACCCAGTACTTC | CASSFGQTGTRGETQYF
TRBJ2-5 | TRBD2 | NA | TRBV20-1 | TGCAGTGCTGGGGGACTAGCGGGGAGTTTAGGGACCCAGTACTTC | CSAGGLAGSLGTQYF
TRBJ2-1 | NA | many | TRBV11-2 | TGTGCCAGCAGCTTAGATCCTTTTGCGGGAAAACGTAATGAGCAGTTCTTC | CASSLDPFAGKRNEQFF
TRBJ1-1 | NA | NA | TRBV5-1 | TGCGCCAGCAGCTTGGAAGGACAGATTGAAGCTTTCTTT | CASSLEGQIEAFF
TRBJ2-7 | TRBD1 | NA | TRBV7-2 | TGTGCCACGGGGCGGGACAGGGGGGCCTACGAGCAGTACTTC | CATGRDRGAYEQYF
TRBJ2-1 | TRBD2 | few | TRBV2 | TGTGCCAGCAGTGGTATTCTAGCGGGGTACAATGAGCAGTTCTTC | CASSGILAGYNEQFF
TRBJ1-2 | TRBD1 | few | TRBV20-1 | TGCAGTGCCACAGGGGATGGCTACACCTTC | CSATGDGYTF
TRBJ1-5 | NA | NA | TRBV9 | TGTGCCAGCAGCGTAGGGTCGGCAGGGTGGCAGCCCCAGCATTTT | CASSVGSAGWQPQHF
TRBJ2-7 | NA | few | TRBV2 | TGTGCCAGCGGGGCCGGGTTGCGGACCTCCTACGAGCAGTACTTC | CASGAGLRTSYEQYF
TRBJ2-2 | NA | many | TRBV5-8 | TGTGCCAGCAGCTTTATTTCAGGGAACACCGGGGAGCTGTTTTTT | CASSFISGNTGELFF
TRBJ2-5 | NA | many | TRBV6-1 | TGTGCCAGCAGCGGGGGCCCCCAAGAGACCCAGTACTTC | CASSGGPQETQYF
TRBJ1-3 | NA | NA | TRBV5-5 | TGTGCCAGCAGCTCTAGACGAGGTCCGCCGGAAAACACCATATATTTT | CASSSRRGPPENTIYF
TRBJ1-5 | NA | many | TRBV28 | TGTGCCACCATCCGGGCGGACAATCAGCCCCAGCATTTT | CATIRADNQPQHF
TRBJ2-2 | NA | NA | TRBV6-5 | TGTGCCAGCAGTTACTCGTTAATACACCCCACCGGGGAGCTGTTTTTT | CASSYSLIHPTGELFF
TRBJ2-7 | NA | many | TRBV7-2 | TGTGCCAGCAGTTATAGCTCCTACGAGCAGTACTTC | CASSYSSYEQYF
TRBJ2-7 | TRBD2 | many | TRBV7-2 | TGTGCCAGCAGCGGGAACGGGGGGGAGCAGTACTTC | CASSGNGGEQYF
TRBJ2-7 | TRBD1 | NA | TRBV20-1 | TGCAGTGCTCGAGAACTTCACAGGGACAGAATTAGGGGCGAGCAGTACTTC | CSARELHRDRIRGEQYF
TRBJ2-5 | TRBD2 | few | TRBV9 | TGTGCCAGCAGTAAGGAAGTGGGACTAGCGGGAACCCAAGAGACCCAGTACTTC | CASSKEVGLAGTQETQYF
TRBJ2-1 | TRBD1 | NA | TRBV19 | TGTGCCAGTAGTACACCGTTGGCACAGGGGCTGTTCTTC | CASSTPLAQGLFF
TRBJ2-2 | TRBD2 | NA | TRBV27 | TGTGCCAGCAGTCCTCTTGGTAGCGGGAGGGTTGGGGAGCTGTTTTTT | CASSPLGSGRVGELFF
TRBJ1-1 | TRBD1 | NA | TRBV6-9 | TGTGCCAGCAGTTACCTCCGGACAGGATCGAACACTGAAGCTTTCTTT | CASSYLRTGSNTEAFF
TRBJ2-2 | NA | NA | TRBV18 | TGTGCCAGCTCACCTCTCGAGCCGAACACCGGGGAGCTGTTTTTT | CASSPLEPNTGELFF
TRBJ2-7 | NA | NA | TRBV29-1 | TGCAGCGTTGAAGATCGGAGGAGGGGGCGACCCCAAGAGCAGTACTTC | CSVEDRRRGRPQEQYF
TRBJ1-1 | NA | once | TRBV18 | TGTGCCAGCTCACCGGGACACCTTATCAACACTGAAGCTTTCTTT | CASSPGHLINTEAFF
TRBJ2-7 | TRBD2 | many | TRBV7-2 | TGTGCCAGCAGCTCGGGAGGGGAAAGCGAGCAGTACTTC | CASSSGGESEQYF
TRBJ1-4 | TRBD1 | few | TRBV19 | TGTGCCAGTAGTATAGAAGGACAGGGGGCACCGGGAAAACTGTTTTTT | CASSIEGQGAPGKLFF